This passage covers 28 T cell receptor beta chains from one sample sequenced in a study of CD8+ T cells in alopecia areata. Reverse transcribed after extraction, RNA yielded cDNA as the sequencing template. Assay: immunoSEQ multiplex PCR; the TCRdb copy retains only in-frame clones and omits some. The sample has about 200,000 clones, around 60% seen once. Treatment noted: oral pan-JAK inhibitor, 5-10 mg twice daily. Material: CD4+ T cells sorted from blood, obtained at week 4, from a patient treated with tofacitinib. These receptors were collected from a human donor with alopecia areata.

The rearrangement joins TRBV30 to TRBJ2-1; TRBD2 agrees at 11 bases. The ends lost 3 bases at V and 4 bases at J; junction bases unmatched: 5. Looked up from germline, CDR1 is GTSNPN and CDR2 is SVGIG (reference sequence). This CDR3 spans 15 amino acids. The CDR3 protein is CAWSGTSGGYNEQFF. CDR3 coding DNA: TGTGCCTGGAGCGGCACTAGCGGGGGATACAATGAGCAGTTCTTC.

This rearrangement joins TRBV29-1 to TRBJ1-2; the D is unclear. V was pared by 4 bases and J by 8 bases, with 11 bases between. The length of the CDR3 is 11 residues. The V gene's germline CDR1 is SQVTM and CDR2 ANQGSEA. CDR3 residues: CSVGGSWGYTF. CDR3 coding DNA: TGCAGCGTTGGCGGTTCCTGGGGCTACACCTTC.

This clone showed up just a few times. The chain recombines TRBV5-1 with TRBJ2-6, with 11 positions matching TRBD1. CDR1 SGHRS and CDR2 YFSETQ come from the germline V gene. With 3 bases clipped from V and 2 bases from J, the junction kept 4 bases outside the gene matches. This CDR3 is 17 amino acids long. CDR3 DNA: TGCGCCAGCAGCTCTGGACAGGGGGCGGCTGGGGCCAACGTCCTGACTTTC. Protein sequence: CASSSGQGAAGANVLTF.

The rearrangement uses TRBV30 and TRBJ1-2, with a tentative D call TRBD1 (6 bases). The V and J ends lost 8 bases and 2 bases respectively, with 15 bases between them. Germline V CDR1 and CDR2: GTSNPN, SVGIG (reference sequence). The CDR3 is made up of 13 amino acids. CDR3 protein: CAANTGLNYGYTF. The DNA of the CDR3 is TGTGCCGCCAATACAGGGCTCAACTATGGCTACACCTTC.

In this sample, this clone turned up a few times. The chain employs TRBV19 and TRBJ1-1; D possibly corresponds to TRBD1 (5 bases). With 6 bases removed from V and 0 bases from J, the gap between germline ends came to 14 bases. There are 15 residues in the CDR3. The germline CDR1 and CDR2 sequences are LNHDA and SQIVND (reference sequence). The CDR3, as DNA: TGTGCCAGTAGGCCCTTCAGGGTCGTGAACACTGAAGCTTTCTTT. Its protein product is CASRPFRVVNTEAFF.

This clone was counted a few times. The chain is built from TRBV23-1 and TRBJ1-4, with D uncertain. TRBV23-1 is an open reading frame, and its role is uncertain. The CDR3 has 12 residues. V was trimmed by 6 bases and J by 4 bases, leaving 6 bases between them. CDR3 amino acids: CASSDFNEKLFF. CDR3 nucleotides: TGCGCCAGCAGCGATTTTAATGAAAAACTGTTTTTT.

This clone appeared a few times. Mismatch with germline at one junction end may stem from a read error. As DNA, the CDR3 is TGCAGCGTTGAATTTTCCCCCCCGGAATTT. This encodes CSVEFSPPEF. This rearrangement joins TRBV29-1 to TRBJ1-1, with D hard to call. The CDR3 sequence is 10 residues long. Germline V gives CDR1 SQVTM, CDR2 ANQGSEA. The variable domain in full, completed from reference TRBV29-1 and TRBJ1-1, reads SAVISQKPSRDICQRGTSLTIQCQVDSQVTMMFWYRQQPGQSLTLIATANQGSEATYESGFVIDKFPISRPNLTFSTLTVSNMSPEDSSIYLCSVEFSPPEFGQGTRLTVV.

This clone was counted a few times. V and J are TRBV19 and TRBJ1-4; D possibly corresponds to TRBD1 (6 bases). V was trimmed by 5 bases and J by 7 bases, leaving 20 bases between them. Per the germline V gene, CDR1 is LNHDA and CDR2 is SQIVND (reference sequence). CDR3 size: 16 residues. The CDR3: CASSLYTGTFSEKLFF. The DNA for the CDR3 is TGTGCCAGTAGTCTCTACACCGGGACATTTAGTGAAAAACTGTTTTTT.

The CDR3: CSANDGSAEQYF. CDR3 coding DNA: TGCAGCGCCAACGACGGATCTGCCGAGCAGTACTTC. The chain is built from TRBV29-1 and TRBJ2-7; D not certain. The germline V and J ends were trimmed by 7 bases and 6 bases, with 16 bases remaining between them. CDR1 and CDR2 from the germline V gene are SQVTM and ANQGSEA. The CDR3 has 12 amino acids.

The genes are TRBV29-1 and TRBJ2-7, with D perhaps matching TRBD1 or TRBD2 (6 bases each). V lost 4 bases to trimming and J lost 0 bases, with 16 bases between them. CDR1 is SQVTM and CDR2 is ANQGSEA in the germline V gene. The CDR3 has 15 residues. CDR3 bases: TGCAGCGTTGTAGGGACACTGCGGGGCTCCTACGAGCAGTACTTC. It codes for CSVVGTLRGSYEQYF.

This clone was counted between two and nine times. J is TRBJ1-5 and V is TRBV4-1, with 8 nucleotides matching TRBD1. V shed 4 bases, J shed 3 bases, and the junction held 8 bases outside the gene matches. CDR3 size: 16 residues. Germline CDR1 is MGHRA and CDR2 is YSYEKL. In DNA, the CDR3 is TGCGCCAGCAGCCCTCCGACAGGGGCCCTCAATCAGCCCCAGCATTTT. Translation: CASSPPTGALNQPQHF.

The chain employs TRBV5-1 and TRBJ1-5; D perhaps matches TRBD1 (6 bases). The CDR3 consists of 16 residues. V was shortened by 4 bases and J by 3 bases, with 17 bases between the two germline ends. The germline V gene encodes CDR1 SGHRS and CDR2 YFSETQ. The CDR3 nucleotides read TGCGCCAGCAGCCCAGGGGACCTTGGGGTCAATCAGCCCCAGCATTTT. It specifies CASSPGDLGVNQPQHF.

The rearrangement uses TRBV11-1 and TRBJ2-5; D is possibly TRBD2 (5 bases). The V gene's germline CDR1 is SGHAT and CDR2 FQDESV (reference sequence). V gave up 3 bases and J gave up 2 bases, with 16 bases separating them. This CDR3 is 16 amino acids long. Here the CDR3 DNA reads TGTGCCAGCAGCTTGCGAGTCACACGGGAACAAGAGACCCAGTACTTC. Amino acid sequence: CASSLRVTREQETQYF.

The chain couples TRBV30 to TRBJ2-7, with 7 bases aligning to TRBD1. Germline V CDR1 and CDR2: GTSNPN, SVGIG (reference sequence). V trimming: 2 bases; J trimming: 7 bases; junction bases outside the gene matches: 11. The CDR3 has 14 residues. In DNA form, the CDR3 reads TGTGCCTGGAGTAGTGGGGACAGCCACAAAGAGCAGTACTTC. It encodes CAWSSGDSHKEQYF. Full variable domain (outside the CDR3, taken from reference TRBV30 and TRBJ2-7): SQTIHQWPATLVQPVGSPLSLECTVEGTSNPNLYWYRQAAGRGLQLLFYSVGIGQISSEVPQNLSASRPQDRQFILSSKKLLLSDSGFYLCAWSSGDSHKEQYFGPGTRLTVT.

This chain connects TRBV5-1 to TRBJ1-4, with 8 positions matching TRBD1. The germline gives CDR1 SGHRS, CDR2 YFSETQ. This CDR3 is 16 amino acids long. V shed 4 bases and J 0 bases; nucleotides not matched to a gene: 5. CDR3 sequence: CASSRDRGATNEKLFF. CDR3 sequence (DNA): TGCGCCAGCAGCCGTGACAGGGGTGCAACTAATGAAAAACTGTTTTTT.

The chain recombines TRBV29-1 with TRBJ1-1; D not certain. CDR3 length: 12 residues. The ends were cut back, 8 bases at V and 3 bases at J, with 13 bases in the middle. CDR1 is SQVTM and CDR2 is ANQGSEA in the germline V gene. The DNA for the CDR3 is TGCAGCTTTGCGGGGTTGGACACTGAAGCTTTCTTT. Translating it yields CSFAGLDTEAFF.

The V call is TRBV2, the J call TRBJ1-5, with TRBD1 identical over 7 bases. This CDR3 has 15 residues. The germline V gene has CDR1 SNHLY and CDR2 FYNNEI. Losses at the gene ends were 6 bases for V and 6 bases for J; bases not matched to a gene: 11. The DNA for the CDR3 is TGTGCCAGCAGCCGACAGGGTGTTCGGGCTCAGCCCCAGCATTTT. Amino acid sequence: CASSRQGVRAQPQHF.

This clone was seen a few times. The J gene is TRBJ2-3, the V gene TRBV6-6; D unresolved. The V gene lost 0 bases and the J gene lost 6 bases, with 4 bases spanning the gap. CDR1 and CDR2 from the germline V gene are MNHNY and SVGAGI (reference sequence). The CDR3 runs to 12 residues. The CDR3 DNA is TGTGCCAGCAGTTACTCCTCCGATACGCAGTATTTT. Residues: CASSYSSDTQYF.

The chain has TRBV30 and TRBJ2-7, with TRBD1 matching over 9 bases. Germline V gene data show CDR1 as GTSNPN and CDR2 as SVGIG (reference sequence). CDR3 size: 13 residues. The CDR3, as DNA: TGTGCTTTGACAGGGGGTCAGAACTACGAGCAGTACTTC. Translated, it gives CALTGGQNYEQYF.

This clone was detected only once. The J gene is TRBJ1-1, the V gene TRBV30; D unresolved. Deletions cut 3 bases from V and 0 bases from J, with 8 bases between. Germline V gene sequence: CDR1 GTSNPN, CDR2 SVGIG (reference sequence). The CDR3 covers 13 residues. This chain's CDR3 is CAWRKGMNTEAFF. Here the CDR3 DNA reads TGTGCCTGGAGGAAAGGGATGAACACTGAAGCTTTCTTT. The variable domain in full, with the rest retrieved from reference TRBV30 and TRBJ1-1, is SQTIHQWPATLVQPVGSPLSLECTVEGTSNPNLYWYRQAAGRGLQLLFYSVGIGQISSEVPQNLSASRPQDRQFILSSKKLLLSDSGFYLCAWRKGMNTEAFFGQGTRLTVV.

This rearrangement joins TRBV11-2 to TRBJ1-5; D may be TRBD1 (5 bases). The V and J ends lost 6 bases and 7 bases respectively, with 19 bases between them. From germline, CDR1 is SGHAT and CDR2 FQNNGV. The CDR3 has 15 residues. CDR3 protein: CASSHGADVGQPQHF. The CDR3, as DNA: TGTGCCAGCAGTCACGGGGCGGACGTTGGCCAGCCCCAGCATTTT.

This rearrangement joins TRBV5-1 to TRBJ1-6; no clear D gene. There are 17 residues in the CDR3. Between the trimmed V and J ends, which lost 4 bases and 8 bases, there was a span of 22 bases. Germline loops: CDR1 SGHRS, CDR2 YFSETQ. The CDR3, as DNA: TGCGCCAGCAGCCTCAAAGATACCGGGAAAGGAGATTCACCCCTCCACTTT. Encoded protein: CASSLKDTGKGDSPLHF.

V usage is TRBV7-2 and J usage is TRBJ1-1; perhaps TRBD1 as D (6 bases). With 7 bases removed from V and 3 bases from J, the gap between germline ends came to 12 bases. This CDR3 contains 13 residues. From germline, CDR1 is SGHTA and CDR2 FQGNSA. CDR3: CASTAGGHTEAFF. CDR3 nucleotides: TGTGCCAGCACCGCCGGGGGGCACACTGAAGCTTTCTTT.

The chain is built from TRBV13 and TRBJ2-7, with D unresolved. With 3 bases removed from V and 4 bases from J, the gap between germline ends came to 4 bases. The CDR3 runs to 11 residues. Germline CDR1 PRHDT, CDR2 FYEKMQ (reference sequence). CDR3: CASSFRYEQYF. The CDR3, as DNA: TGTGCCAGCAGCTTTAGGTACGAGCAGTACTTC. Variable domain in full (rest from reference TRBV13 and TRBJ2-7): AAGVIQSPRHLIKEKRETATLKCYPIPRHDTVYWYQQGPGQDPQFLISFYEKMQSDKGSIPDRFSAQQFSDYHSELNMSSLELGDSALYFCASSFRYEQYFGPGTRLTVT.

The genes are TRBV10-3 and TRBJ2-5; 10 bases agree with TRBD2. The V gene's germline CDR1 is ENHRY and CDR2 SYGVKD. The CDR3 extends over 14 amino acids. With 5 bases clipped from V and 2 bases from J, the junction kept 2 bases outside the gene matches. The CDR3 sequence: CAISTLAGQETQYF. CDR3 coding DNA: TGTGCCATCAGTACACTAGCGGGACAAGAGACCCAGTACTTC.

This clone was seen more than once but under ten times. J is TRBJ1-2 and V is TRBV2, with unresolved D. Germline values: CDR1 SNHLY, CDR2 FYNNEI. The CDR3 totals 10 residues. Between the trimmed V and J ends, which lost 6 bases and 4 bases, there was a span of 3 bases. CDR3 in DNA: TGTGCCAGCAGCGCCTATGGCTACACCTTC. Translating it yields CASSAYGYTF.

Many counts were recorded for this clone. The chain joins TRBV5-6 to TRBJ2-7, with a weak D call TRBD2 (5 bases). CDR1 SGHDT and CDR2 YYEEEE come from the germline V gene. The CDR3 extends over 12 amino acids. With 3 bases removed from V and 2 bases from J, the gap between germline ends came to 6 bases. Here the CDR3 reads CASSSGAYEQYF. The CDR3 DNA is TGTGCCAGCAGCTCCGGGGCCTACGAGCAGTACTTC.

The gene calls are TRBV5-6 and TRBJ2-1; 10 bases match TRBD2. Per the germline V gene, CDR1 is SGHDT and CDR2 is YYEEEE. The CDR3 runs to 13 residues. Losses at the gene ends were 7 bases for V and 3 bases for J; bases not matched to a gene: 1. The CDR3 nucleotides read TGTGCCAGCGGGACTAGCGTCTACAATGAGCAGTTCTTC. It is translated as CASGTSVYNEQFF.